The entry below describes one T cell receptor beta chain. Its specificity is not known. TCRdb itself ran the reads through MiXCR, one entry per CDR3 protein. This sample has roughly 130,000 distinct CDR3 sequences; approximately 24% occur once, and the top ten carry 30% to 40%. This sample is part of a study of T cell repertoires in cytomegalovirus infection. In the study overall: Carrying CMV and the relevant HLA type showed in public TCR beta signatures. Study conclusions and caveats: Clonotype analysis showed dominance of the ex vivo response by HLA-C-restricted CMV-specific TCR beta clonotypes.

V was clipped by 2 bases and J by 10 bases, with 15 bases between them. Germline V gene data show CDR1 as MNHEY and CDR2 as SVGEGT. The CDR3 is 14 residues long. The chain carries TRBV6-2 or TRBV6-3 and TRBJ1-5; D gene ambiguous. This clonotype was obtained from a human donor in good health (CMV status not recorded). Some clones in this sample may be carry-over from other donors' samples. Material for sequencing was PBMCs, sequenced either directly or after in vitro stimulation (not recorded which). As DNA, the CDR3 is TGTGCCAGCAGTTACAGGGCCATTCTGATTCCCCAGCATTTT. Protein sequence: CASSYRAILIPQHF.